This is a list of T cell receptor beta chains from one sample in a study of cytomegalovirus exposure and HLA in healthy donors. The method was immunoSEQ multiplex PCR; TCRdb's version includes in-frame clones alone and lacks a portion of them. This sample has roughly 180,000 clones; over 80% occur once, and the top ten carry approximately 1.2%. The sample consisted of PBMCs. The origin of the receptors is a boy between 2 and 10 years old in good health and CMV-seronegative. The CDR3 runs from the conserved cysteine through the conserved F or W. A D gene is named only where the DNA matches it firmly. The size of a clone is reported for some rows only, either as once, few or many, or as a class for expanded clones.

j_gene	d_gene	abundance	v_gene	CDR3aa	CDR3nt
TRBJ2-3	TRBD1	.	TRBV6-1	CASRLPGQGTDTQYF	TGTGCCAGCAGATTACCGGGACAGGGCACAGATACGCAGTATTTT
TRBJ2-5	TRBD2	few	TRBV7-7	CASSLDQREGKETQYF	TGTGCTAGCAGCTTAGACCAGCGGGAGGGCAAAGAGACCCAGTACTTC
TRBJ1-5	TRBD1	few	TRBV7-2	CASSLGDSHNQPQHF	TGTGCCAGCAGCTTAGGGGACAGTCACAATCAGCCCCAGCATTTT
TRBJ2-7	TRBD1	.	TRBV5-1	CASSHGTGKAEQYF	TGCGCCAGCAGCCACGGGACAGGGAAGGCCGAGCAGTACTTC
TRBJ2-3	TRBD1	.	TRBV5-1	CASSLGDRDVNTQYF	TGCGCCAGCAGCTTGGGGGACAGGGATGTGAATACGCAGTATTTT
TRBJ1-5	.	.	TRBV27	CASSRGLVQPQHF	TGTGCCAGCAGTCGCGGACTAGTTCAGCCCCAGCATTTT
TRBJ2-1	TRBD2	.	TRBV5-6	CASTLGLAGIYNEQFF	TGTGCCAGCACCCTGGGACTAGCGGGAATCTACAATGAGCAGTTCTTC
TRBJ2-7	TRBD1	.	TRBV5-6	CASSSRDRVSYEQYF	TGTGCCAGCAGCTCCCGGGACAGGGTTTCCTACGAGCAGTACTTC
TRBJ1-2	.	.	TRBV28	CASSLWQGYGYTF	TGTGCCAGCAGTTTATGGCAGGGATATGGCTACACCTTC
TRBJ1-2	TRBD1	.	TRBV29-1	CSVVSDRANYGYTF	TGCAGCGTTGTATCAGACAGGGCCAACTATGGCTACACCTTC
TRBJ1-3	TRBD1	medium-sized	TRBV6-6	CASSYSRTGDGNTIYF	TGTGCCAGCAGTTACTCAAGGACAGGGGATGGAAACACCATATATTTT
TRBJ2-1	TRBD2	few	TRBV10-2	CASTGLGGSGSYNEQFF	TGCGCCAGTACGGGACTAGGGGGTTCGGGCTCCTACAATGAGCAGTTCTTC
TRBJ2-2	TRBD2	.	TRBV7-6	CASSMTSGATGELFF	TGTGCCAGCAGCATGACTAGCGGGGCTACCGGGGAGCTGTTTTTT
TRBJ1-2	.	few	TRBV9	CASSVDSTNYGYTF	TGTGCCAGCAGCGTAGACAGCACTAACTATGGCTACACCTTC
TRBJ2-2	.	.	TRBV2	CASSLGGTGELFF	TGTGCCAGCAGCCTAGGGGGAACCGGGGAGCTGTTTTTT
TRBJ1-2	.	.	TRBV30	CAWSVGGAWGYTF	TGTGCCTGGAGTGTTGGGGGGGCGTGGGGCTACACCTTC
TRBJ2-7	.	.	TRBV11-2	CASSFGGSYEQYF	TGTGCCAGCAGCTTTGGGGGGTCCTACGAGCAGTACTTC
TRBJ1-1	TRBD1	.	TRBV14	CASSQPDRDAFF	TGTGCCAGCAGCCAACCGGACAGGGATGCTTTCTTT
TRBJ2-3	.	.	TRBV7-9	CASTSGKQGYADTQYF	TGTGCCAGCACCTCCGGTAAACAGGGATATGCGGATACGCAGTATTTT
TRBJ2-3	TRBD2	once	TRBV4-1	CASSRVGLAGTDTQYF	TGCGCCAGCAGCCGCGTCGGCCTAGCGGGCACAGATACGCAGTATTTT
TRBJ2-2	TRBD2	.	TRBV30	CAWSGVAGGQNTGELFF	TGTGCCTGGAGTGGGGTAGCGGGAGGACAAAACACCGGGGAGCTGTTTTTT
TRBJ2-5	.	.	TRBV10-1	CAAGGRFWETQYF	TGCGCCGCCGGGGGGCGATTTTGGGAGACCCAGTACTTC
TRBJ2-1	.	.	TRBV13	CASSLRGSPVDEQFF	TGTGCCAGCAGCTTACGAGGGTCCCCGGTGGATGAGCAGTTCTTC
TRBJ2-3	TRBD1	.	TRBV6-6	CASSYGQGPLTDTQYF	TGTGCCAGCAGTTATGGACAGGGGCCCCTCACAGATACGCAGTATTTT
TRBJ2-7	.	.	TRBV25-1	CASSEYRDEQYF	TGTGCCAGCAGTGAATATCGGGACGAGCAGTACTTC
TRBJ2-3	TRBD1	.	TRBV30	CAWASTGGGTDTQYF	TGTGCCTGGGCATCTACAGGGGGCGGCACAGATACGCAGTATTTT
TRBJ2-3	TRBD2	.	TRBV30	CAWSALAGVPDTQYF	TGTGCCTGGAGTGCGCTAGCGGGAGTCCCAGATACGCAGTATTTT
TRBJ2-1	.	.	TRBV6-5	CASSYRHGEQFF	TGTGCCAGCAGTTACCGGCACGGGGAGCAGTTCTTC
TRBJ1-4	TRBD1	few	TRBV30	CAWGVQGSLGKLFF	TGTGCCTGGGGGGTACAGGGGAGCCTAGGAAAACTGTTTTTT
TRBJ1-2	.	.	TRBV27	CASSLPVTNYGYTF	TGTGCCAGCAGTTTGCCCGTTACAAACTATGGCTACACCTTC
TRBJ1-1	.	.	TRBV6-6	CASSLKSLSTEAFF	TGTGCCAGCAGTCTTAAGAGTCTGTCCACTGAAGCTTTCTTT
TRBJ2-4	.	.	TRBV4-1	CASSQDRGYGNIQYF	TGCGCCAGCAGCCAAGACCGGGGTTACGGAAACATTCAGTACTTC
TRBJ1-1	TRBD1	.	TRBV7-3	CASSCRDRGTIPPPTEAFF	TGTGCCAGCAGCTGCCGGGACAGGGGAACAATTCCGCCCCCCACTGAAGCTTTCTTT
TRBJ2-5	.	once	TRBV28	CASSPYREETQYF	TGTGCCAGCAGCCCTTACAGGGAAGAGACCCAGTACTTC
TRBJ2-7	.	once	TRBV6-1	CASSGTVGAYEQYF	TGTGCCAGCAGTGGAACGGTAGGAGCCTACGAGCAGTACTTC
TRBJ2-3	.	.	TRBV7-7	CASSPLGGEARTDTQYF	TGTGCTAGCAGCCCGCTTGGCGGGGAGGCCCGCACAGATACGCAGTATTTT
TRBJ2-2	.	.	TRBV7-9	CASSLGTIGELFF	TGTGCCAGCAGCTTAGGGACTATCGGGGAGCTGTTTTTT
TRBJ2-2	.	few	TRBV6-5	CASRVAGELFF	TGTGCCAGCAGAGTAGCCGGGGAGCTGTTTTTT
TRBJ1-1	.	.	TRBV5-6	CASSLGGANTEAFF	TGTGCCAGCAGCTTGGGGGGCGCAAATACTGAAGCTTTCTTT
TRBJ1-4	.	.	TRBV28	CASSPLGGLNEKLFF	TGTGCCAGCAGTCCCCTTGGAGGGCTTAATGAAAAACTGTTTTTT
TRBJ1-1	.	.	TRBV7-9	CASSLGFADEAFF	TGTGCCAGCAGCTTAGGATTCGCAGATGAAGCTTTCTTT
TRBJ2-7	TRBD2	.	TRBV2	CATRTSGIYEQYF	TGTGCCACCAGGACTAGCGGGATCTACGAGCAGTACTTC
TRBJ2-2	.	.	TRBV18	CASSPRVPANTGELFF	TGTGCCAGCTCACCCAGGGTCCCAGCGAACACCGGGGAGCTGTTTTTT
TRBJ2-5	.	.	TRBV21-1	CASSVRGGLVETQYF	TGTGCCAGCAGCGTCAGGGGTGGATTAGTAGAGACCCAGTACTTC
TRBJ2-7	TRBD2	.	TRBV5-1	CASSLAAGSSYEQYF	TGCGCCAGCAGCTTGGCAGCGGGGAGCTCCTACGAGCAGTACTTC
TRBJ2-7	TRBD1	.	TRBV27	CASRPRGISYEQYF	TGTGCCAGCAGACCCAGGGGGATCTCCTACGAGCAGTACTTC